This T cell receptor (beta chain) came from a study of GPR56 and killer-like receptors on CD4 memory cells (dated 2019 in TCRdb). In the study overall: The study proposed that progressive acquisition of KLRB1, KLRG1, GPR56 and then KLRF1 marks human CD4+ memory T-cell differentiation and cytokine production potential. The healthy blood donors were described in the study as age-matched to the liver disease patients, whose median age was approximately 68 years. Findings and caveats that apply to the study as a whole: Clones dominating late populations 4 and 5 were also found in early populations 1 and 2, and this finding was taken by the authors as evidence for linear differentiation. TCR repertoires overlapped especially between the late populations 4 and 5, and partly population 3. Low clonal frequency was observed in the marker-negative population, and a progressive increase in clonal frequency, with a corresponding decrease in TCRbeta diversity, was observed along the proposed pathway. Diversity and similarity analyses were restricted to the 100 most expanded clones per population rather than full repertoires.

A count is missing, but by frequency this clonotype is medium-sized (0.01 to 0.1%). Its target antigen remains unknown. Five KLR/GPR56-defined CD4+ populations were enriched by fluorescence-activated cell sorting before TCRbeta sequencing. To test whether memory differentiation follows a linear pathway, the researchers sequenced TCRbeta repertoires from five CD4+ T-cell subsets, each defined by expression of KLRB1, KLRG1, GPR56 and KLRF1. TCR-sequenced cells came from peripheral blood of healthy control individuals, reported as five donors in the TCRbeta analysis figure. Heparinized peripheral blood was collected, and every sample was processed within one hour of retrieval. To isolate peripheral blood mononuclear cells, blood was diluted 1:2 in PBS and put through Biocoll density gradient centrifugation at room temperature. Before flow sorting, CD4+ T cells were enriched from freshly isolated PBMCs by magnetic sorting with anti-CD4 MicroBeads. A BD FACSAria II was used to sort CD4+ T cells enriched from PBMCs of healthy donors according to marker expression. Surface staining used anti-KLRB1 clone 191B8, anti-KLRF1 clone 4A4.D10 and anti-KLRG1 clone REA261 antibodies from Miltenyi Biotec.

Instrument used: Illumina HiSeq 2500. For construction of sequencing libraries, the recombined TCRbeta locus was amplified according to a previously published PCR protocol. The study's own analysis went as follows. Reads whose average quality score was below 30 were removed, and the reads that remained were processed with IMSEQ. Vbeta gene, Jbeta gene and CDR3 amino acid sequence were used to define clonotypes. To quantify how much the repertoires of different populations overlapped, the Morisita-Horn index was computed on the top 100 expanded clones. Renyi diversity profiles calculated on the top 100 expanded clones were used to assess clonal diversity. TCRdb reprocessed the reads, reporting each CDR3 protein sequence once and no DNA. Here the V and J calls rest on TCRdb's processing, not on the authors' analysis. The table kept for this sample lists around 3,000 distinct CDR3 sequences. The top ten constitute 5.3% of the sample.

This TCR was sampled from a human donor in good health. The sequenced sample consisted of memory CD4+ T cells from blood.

The CDR3 protein: CSVDGGRPDTQYF. The chain employs TRBV29-1 and TRBJ2-3; TCRdb lists TRBD1, though no DNA is available to test this call. Including the terminal cysteine and phenylalanine, the CDR3 comprises 13 residues. A DNA sequence was not provided. CDR1 SQVTM and CDR2 ANQGSEA were looked up in the germline V gene.